This T cell receptor beta chain was recovered during a study of identical twins. A universal primer site arose from template switching, and cDNA bore unique molecular identifiers. One entry per CDR3 protein results from TCRdb running MiXCR on the 5' RACE reads. Among approximately 630,000 distinct CDR3 sequences, about 7% were seen once, and the ten largest hold 1.6%. Ten or more counts support this clonotype. What it binds is unknown. Points from the study as a whole: Abundant cord blood beta clonotypes carried fewer insertions; memory repertoires showed none.

CDR1 SGHVS and CDR2 FQNEAQ come from the germline V gene. After removal of 2 bases from V and 13 bases from J, the junction contained 7 bases not matched to a gene. The CDR3 loop spans 15 amino acids. This sample was also put to use in a study of yellow fever vaccine responses in identical twins.

The sequence was collected from a woman between 18 and 29 years old in good health. The specimen was PBMCs. V and J are TRBV7-8 and TRBJ2-1; TRBD2 matches at 14 bases. In nucleotides, the CDR3 is TGTGCCAGCAGCTTATCGACTAGCGGGAGGGTAAGCCAGTTCTTC. It codes for CASSLSTSGRVSQFF.